This T cell receptor beta chain was captured in a study of blood T cell repertoires in COVID-19 (dated by TCRdb to about 2020). For context, the study as a whole: The collaborator samples originated in the United States, Italy and Spain and spanned the acute and convalescent phases of COVID-19. Samples came from the ongoing ImmuneRACE study (first 160 participants) plus 1,254 subjects from 6 global collaborators. The repertoires were released in a freely available public database meant as a resource for research on the immune response to SARS-CoV-2. HLA class I and class II types, where available, came from metadata supplied by the sample provider rather than from assay-based typing. The dataset comprised deeply sampled blood TCRbeta repertoires from subjects exposed to, actively infected with, or recovered from COVID-19. The material from the prospective study consisted of cDNA or gDNA derived from T cells, B-cell-depleted T cells, or PBMCs. A de-identified subject ID, COVID-19 status, age in years and sex were almost always included in the sample metadata.

TCRbeta CDR3 regions were amplified from genomic DNA using the immunoSEQ Assay, a bias-controlled multiplex PCR. As for how the authors treated the data: Within the assay, amplification of reference gene primers was used to estimate how many nucleated cells each sample contained. To quantify the absolute abundance of each unique TCRbeta CDR3 rearrangement, sequence reads were collapsed and filtered. For each sample, productive Simpson clonality was calculated as the square root of Simpson's diversity index across productive rearrangements. Not all clones reach the TCRdb copy of this immuneACCESS table, which keeps in-frame sequences only. Checked studies attribute under half of the gap to unresolved V genes and leave the rest unexplained. The V and J calls and the clone size are those of that table, but D and trimming were determined from the DNA. This sample lists about 150,000 clones; around 86% were detected once. The ten most abundant clones make up roughly 3.9% of the sample.

Spanning cysteine to phenylalanine, the CDR3 consists of 15 amino acids. The read is trimmed to its CDR3 DNA, 45 bases read in frame from base 1. CDR1 and CDR2 are drawn from the germline V gene: SQVTM, ANQGSEA. V and J are truncated by 5 bases and 1 base respectively, leaving an intervening sequence of 17 bases. Participants in the prospective study were aged about 18 to 100 years, lived in more than 20 United States geographic areas, and enrolled through a virtual design. In the prospective study, participants were assigned to cohorts based on the clinical history participants reported in a screening survey and a study questionnaire. Recovered participants in ImmuneRACE Cohort 3 were defined by two consecutive negative NP/OP PCR tests, clearance by a healthcare professional, or resolution of symptoms. In the prospective study, mobile phlebotomists collected whole blood, serum and a nasopharyngeal or oropharyngeal swab from each participant. Over an approximately 2-month period, participants in the prospective study had the option of providing additional blood draws and questionnaires. Prospective study blood samples were shipped either frozen or at room temperature before DNA extraction.

Comments on this clone: Its cognate antigen has yet to be identified. Base qualities are missing; no much larger clone stands one base away.

What the study reported, not specific to this receptor: How much clinical and demographic metadata was included differed by source and by participant, and the metadata was provided uncurated.

The sequence was obtained from a man aged 45-65 years who had recovered from COVID-19. The material sequenced was PBMCs or T cells enriched from blood (not recorded which). The chain employs TRBV29-1 and TRBJ1-1; the D segment could be TRBD1, given 5 matching bases. The DNA sequence is as follows: TGCAGCGTTAGTAGTGACAGATATTCGAACACTGAAGCTTTCTTT. It translates as CSVSSDRYSNTEAFF.